These 8 T cell receptor beta chains were all obtained from the same sample, sequenced in a study of beta chain features in type 1 diabetes. Of the isolated RNA, all was reverse transcribed, and so the sequenced material was expressed TCRB transcripts. Profiled with immunoSEQ multiplex PCR; TCRdb holds only in-frame clones, not every one. The sample has about 360,000 clones, around 12% seen once. Material for sequencing was naive CD4+ T cells from blood. Receptors originate from a man aged 18 to 30 in good health.

The table lists this clone with a few counts. In nucleotides, the CDR3 is TGCGCCAGCAGCTTTTCCACGAACACCGGGGAGCTGTTTTTT. Its protein is CASSFSTNTGELFF. The chain employs TRBV5-1 and TRBJ2-2; D uncertain. V dropped 2 bases and J dropped 0 bases, with 5 bases sitting between them. CDR1 SGHRS and CDR2 YFSETQ come from the germline V gene. The CDR3 is 14 amino acids.

This clone showed up just a few times. This chain links TRBV5-1 with TRBJ2-3, with 11 bases identical to TRBD1. V gave up 3 bases and J gave up 4 bases; unmatched junction bases: 4. This CDR3 spans 15 amino acids. Germline V CDR1 and CDR2: SGHRS, YFSETQ. The CDR3 DNA reads as TGCGCCAGCAGCTCGCGGACAGGGGGCGCAGATACGCAGTATTTT. It translates to CASSSRTGGADTQYF.

The rearrangement uses TRBV21-1 and TRBJ2-2; TRBD1 is taken as the D call from the table, unchecked against the DNA. TRBV21-1 represents a pseudogene. This CDR3 spans 16 amino acids. CDR3 bases: TGTGCCAGCATCCTATTAAGGGGCGGTAACACCGGGGAGCTGTTTTTT. It translates to CASILLRGGNTGELFF.

There are a few counts of this clone. This sequence joins TRBV18 and TRBJ2-5, with TRBD2 matching over 8 bases. Unmatched junction bases numbered 0, after V lost 3 bases and J lost 3 bases. The CDR3 runs to 13 residues. CDR1 is KGHSH and CDR2 is LQKENI in the germline V gene. The CDR3 DNA follows: TGTGCCAGCTCACCTAGCGGGGAAGAGACCCAGTACTTC. The encoded protein is CASSPSGEETQYF.

This clone has just a few counts. The chain is built from TRBV7-2 and TRBJ2-1; TRBD2 agrees at 9 bases. The J segment lost 2 bases and the V segment lost 4 bases, leaving 9 bases of the junction unmatched. CDR3 length: 17 amino acids. Germline CDR1 reads SGHTA; CDR2 reads FQGNSA. The CDR3 nucleotides are TGTGCCAGCAGCTGGCTAGCGGGGCCTGGAACCTACAATGAGCAGTTCTTC. It codes for CASSWLAGPGTYNEQFF.

This clone was seen only a few times. The chain has TRBV5-6 and TRBJ2-7; 8 bases agree with TRBD2. This CDR3 spans 14 amino acids. Trimming removed 6 bases from V and 4 bases from J; junction bases left unmatched: 9. Germline values: CDR1 SGHDT, CDR2 YYEEEE. The CDR3 bases are TGTGCCAGCACCGTACTAGCGGTGCTATACGAGCAGTACTTC. It codes for CASTVLAVLYEQYF.

This clone was detected only a few times. The chain has TRBV7-9 and TRBJ2-3; perhaps TRBD1 as D (5 bases). V lost 3 bases and J lost 3, with 10 bases in between. Germline loops: CDR1 SEHNR, CDR2 FQNEAQ (reference sequence). The CDR3 consists of 14 residues. For the CDR3, the DNA is TGTGCCAGCAGCTTCAGTCAGGGTACAGATACGCAGTATTTT. Translating gives CASSFSQGTDTQYF.

The chain recombines TRBV7-9 with TRBJ1-1; D unclear. Trimming removed 6 bases at V and 0 bases at J, with 8 bases between. Germline V gives CDR1 SEHNR, CDR2 FQNEAQ (reference sequence). CDR3 size: 13 residues. CDR3 nucleotides: TGTGCCAGCAGTGATAACATGAACACTGAAGCTTTCTTT. It translates to CASSDNMNTEAFF.